The present T cell receptor beta chain was sequenced within a study of blood T cell repertoires in COVID-19. The CDR3 consists of 12 residues. The germline V gene encodes CDR1 MNHEY and CDR2 SMNVEV (reference sequence). V lost 9 bases to trimming and J lost 4 bases, with 10 bases between them. Original handling: Scientists estimated how many nucleated cells there were by amplifying reference gene primers. The method was immunoSEQ multiplex PCR; TCRdb's version includes in-frame clones alone and lacks a portion of them. The DNA was the basis for D and trimming; V, J and clone size are from that table. Of 250,000 to 300,000 clones in the sample, roughly 88% are singletons; the top ten hold 1.9%.

Material: PBMCs or T cells enriched from blood (not recorded which). The V gene is TRBV27, the J gene TRBJ1-3, with D possibly being TRBD1 (5 bases). The origin of this receptor is a woman aged 45-65 years who had recovered from COVID-19. CDR3 in amino acids: CASGAGGNTIYF. As DNA, the CDR3 is TGTGCCAGTGGGGCAGGAGGAAACACCATATATTTT.